Listed here are 13 T cell receptor beta chains from one sample, sequenced in a study of T cells in Graves' hyperthyroidism and ophthalmopathy. There were TCR beta CDR3 regions amplified from RNA transcripts. First-round RT-PCR targeting the TCR CDR3 was performed with the HTBI primer set. TCRdb re-called the multiplex PCR reads through MiXCR, storing one row per CDR3 protein. The data contain under 650,000 distinct CDR3 sequences, roughly 15% of them singletons. The sequenced sample was blood. These receptors were taken from a woman in her twenties or thirties with Graves' hyperthyroidism.

Concerning this clonotype itself: Just one base apart from a much larger clone, this may be a read error. This chain links TRBV2 with TRBJ2-5; D uncertain. V was cut by 4 bases and J by 1 base, with 10 bases left in between. Germline V gene data show CDR1 as SNHLY and CDR2 as FYNNEI. The CDR3 contains 14 residues. The CDR3 spells CASSGSHLQETQYF. CDR3 DNA: TGTGCCAGCAGTGGGTCCCACCTCCAAGAGACCCAGTACTTC.

This sequence joins TRBV29-1 and TRBJ2-3, with 12 positions matching TRBD1. The CDR3 consists of 13 residues. Trimming at V came to 4 bases and at J to 8 bases, leaving 4 bases not matched to a gene. The germline gives CDR1 SQVTM, CDR2 ANQGSEA. The CDR3 bases are TGCAGCGTTGGGGGACAGGGGGCCAGTACGCAGTATTTT. Its translation: CSVGGQGASTQYF.

The chain combines TRBV20-1 with TRBJ2-2, with D perhaps matching TRBD1 (6 bases). The CDR3 contains 13 residues. Germline assignment: CDR1 DFQATT and CDR2 SNEGSKA (reference sequence). With 5 bases removed from V and 5 bases from J, the gap between germline ends came to 12 bases. The CDR3 region has the DNA TGCAGTGCTTTAGACAGGCAGACCGGGGAGCTGTTTTTT. Translated, it gives CSALDRQTGELFF.

This chain connects TRBV28 to TRBJ2-3; 9 bases agree with TRBD1. V lost 6 bases to trimming and J lost 1 base; unmatched junction nucleotides: 11. The CDR3 extends over 17 amino acids. Germline values: CDR1 MDHEN, CDR2 SYDVKM. This CDR3 is CASSRQGVARGTDTQYF. CDR3 coding DNA: TGTGCCAGCAGCCGACAGGGGGTGGCTAGGGGCACAGATACGCAGTATTTT.

The rearrangement uses TRBV10-3 and TRBJ2-7; D is uncertain. Trimming removed 0 bases from V and 4 bases from J, with 13 bases in between. Germline values: CDR1 ENHRY, CDR2 SYGVKD. The CDR3 consists of 15 residues. As DNA, the CDR3 is TGTGCCATCAGTGAGTCGACGGCTTTTATTTACGAGCAGTACTTC. The encoded protein is CAISESTAFIYEQYF.

Comments on this clonotype: This may be a read error: a much more frequent sequence differs by one nucleotide. The V and J genes are TRBV27 and TRBJ2-7; tentative D call: TRBD1 (6 bases). This CDR3 contains 14 residues. CDR1 and CDR2 from the germline V gene are MNHEY and SMNVEV (reference sequence). CDR3 nucleotides: TGTGCCAGCAGTTTGTCAGGGGATCCCTACGAGCAGCACTTC. Its protein product is CASSLSGDPYEQHF.

The chain uses TRBV7-9 and TRBJ2-7; 9 nucleotides line up with TRBD2. The CDR3 consists of 18 residues. CDR1 and CDR2 (germline): SEHNR, FQNEAQ (reference sequence). Trimming at V came to 2 bases and at J to 0 bases, leaving 11 bases not matched to a gene. CDR3 nucleotides: TGTGCCAGCAGCTTAAGGAGGGCTAGCGGGAAAAGCTCCTACGAGCAGTACTTC. It translates to CASSLRRASGKSSYEQYF.

This sequence joins TRBV4-3 and TRBJ2-7, with a weak D call TRBD1 (5 bases). The CDR3 loop spans 15 amino acids. Looked up from germline, CDR1 is LGHNA and CDR2 is YSLEER. V was cut by 0 bases and J by 0 bases, with 9 bases left in between. The CDR3 protein is CASSQDYRISYEQYF. The CDR3, as DNA: TGCGCCAGCAGCCAAGATTACAGGATCTCCTACGAGCAGTACTTC.

The chain employs TRBV7-9 and TRBJ2-7; D remains ambiguous. This CDR3 spans 14 amino acids. V lost 0 bases, J lost 4 bases, and 10 bases lay in between. From germline, CDR1 is SEHNR and CDR2 FQNEAQ (reference sequence). The CDR3 nucleotides are TGTGCCAGCAGCTTAGCAATTGTTGCGTACGAGCAGTACTTC. Its protein product is CASSLAIVAYEQYF.

In this sample, this clonotype turned up a few times. The CDR3 DNA reads TGTGCCAGCAGCCCAGGGATCGCAGAACCCTACACTGAAGCTTTCTTT. Translated: CASSPGIAEPYTEAFF. The V and J genes are TRBV7-2 and TRBJ1-1; weak D call: TRBD1 (5 bases). V shed 5 bases and J shed 3 bases, with 19 bases lying between them. Germline CDR1 reads SGHTA; CDR2 reads FQGNSA. The CDR3 totals 16 residues.

The chain carries TRBV4-1 and TRBJ2-7, with 7 bases lining up with TRBD2. The V gene end was trimmed by 1 base and the J gene end by 3 bases; junction bases not matched to a gene: 6. The CDR3 loop spans 15 amino acids. The germline V gene encodes CDR1 MGHRA and CDR2 YSYEKL. CDR3 amino acids: CASSQAGTNLYEQYF. The CDR3 DNA follows: TGCGCCAGCAGCCAAGCAGGGACTAACCTCTACGAGCAGTACTTC.

This clonotype was seen a few times. J is TRBJ2-3 and V is TRBV7-7; maybe TRBD1 (6 bases). This CDR3 is built from 14 residues. Per germline, CDR1 SSHAT and CDR2 FNYEAQ (reference sequence). The CDR3, as DNA: TGTGCTAGCTCTCCGGGACATCAAGGAGATACGCAGTATTTT. Translating gives CASSPGHQGDTQYF. The full variable domain, rest sourced from reference TRBV7-7 and TRBJ2-3, is GAGVSQSPRYKVTKRGQDVTLRCDPISSHATLYWYQQALGQGPEFLTYFNYEAQPDKSGLPSDRFSAERPEGSISTLTIQRTEQRDSAMYRCASSPGHQGDTQYFGPGTRLTVL.

In this sample, this clonotype turned up once. A much larger clone lies one base from this, so it may be a read error. The CDR3 nucleotides are TGTGCCGGCAGCCCGGGACTTATAATAGATGAGCAGTTCTTC. Encoded protein: CAGSPGLIIDEQFF. This chain uses TRBV2 with TRBJ2-1; maybe TRBD2 (6 bases). Germline V gives CDR1 SNHLY, CDR2 FYNNEI. The CDR3 sequence is 14 residues long. The full variable domain, rest sourced from reference TRBV2 and TRBJ2-1, is EPEVTQTPSHQVTQMGQEVILRCVPISNHLYFYWYRQILGQKVEFLVSFYNNEISEKSEIFDDQFSVERPDGSNFTLKIRSTKLEDSAMYFCAGSPGLIIDEQFFGPGTRLTVL.